A selection of T cell receptor beta chains follows, all from one sample in a study of molecular identifiers for immune sequencing clone quantification. One entry per CDR3 protein, called by TCRdb with MiXCR from the PCR reads. The profile shows approximately 500,000 distinct CDR3 sequences, about a fifth of them singletons. Sequencing was performed on naive CD8+ T cells from blood, with Jurkat cell RNA spiked in. These receptors all stem from a human donor in good health. Some libraries in this study had Jurkat cell RNA spiked in. The CDR3 runs from the conserved cysteine through the conserved F or W. D genes are given only for firm matches. The size of a clone is reported for some rows only, either as once, few or many, or as a class for expanded clones.

d_gene: -; v_gene: TRBV20-1; j_gene: TRBJ2-7; abundance: -; CDR3nt: TGCAGTGCTAGAGAGGGGCACGAGCAGTACTTC; CDR3aa: CSAREGHEQYF
d_gene: TRBD2; v_gene: TRBV20-1; j_gene: TRBJ2-7; abundance: few; CDR3nt: TGCAGTGCTAGAGGTCCCAGCGGGAATCAGTTCGAGCAGTACTTC; CDR3aa: CSARGPSGNQFEQYF
d_gene: TRBD2; v_gene: TRBV28; j_gene: TRBJ2-3; abundance: many; CDR3nt: TGTGCCAGCAGTCCCGCACTAGCGGGAGAGAACACAGATACGCAGTATTTT; CDR3aa: CASSPALAGENTDTQYF
d_gene: TRBD2; v_gene: TRBV20-1; j_gene: TRBJ2-7; abundance: many; CDR3nt: TGCAGTGCTAGAGGTTTCAATAGCCTAGCGGGAGGGTACGAGCAGTACTTC; CDR3aa: CSARGFNSLAGGYEQYF
d_gene: -; v_gene: TRBV4-1; j_gene: TRBJ2-3; abundance: few; CDR3nt: TGCGCCAGCAGCCAAGGGTACCTAGGTCCCACAGATACGCAGTATTTT; CDR3aa: CASSQGYLGPTDTQYF
d_gene: -; v_gene: TRBV7-9; j_gene: TRBJ1-1; abundance: many; CDR3nt: TGTGCCAGCAGCTTAGTTCCAGGGCACACTGAAGCTTTCTTT; CDR3aa: CASSLVPGHTEAFF
d_gene: TRBD2; v_gene: TRBV20-1; j_gene: TRBJ2-1; abundance: few; CDR3nt: TGCAGTGCTAGAGATCTATCTCTAGCGGGTGTCTACTACAATGAGCAGTTCTTC; CDR3aa: CSARDLSLAGVYYNEQFF
d_gene: TRBD1; v_gene: TRBV5-1; j_gene: TRBJ1-1; abundance: many; CDR3nt: TGCGCCAGCAGCCCAGGGACAGGGATGGGCACTGAAGCTTTCTTT; CDR3aa: CASSPGTGMGTEAFF
d_gene: TRBD1; v_gene: TRBV4-1; j_gene: TRBJ2-3; abundance: -; CDR3nt: TGCGCCAGCTGCCAAGAGCAAAATCCGACAGGGGATACGCAGTATTTT; CDR3aa: CASCQEQNPTGDTQYF
d_gene: TRBD1; v_gene: TRBV4-3; j_gene: TRBJ1-3; abundance: -; CDR3nt: TGCGCCAGCAGCCAAGCCGGGACAGTCTCTGGAAACACCATATATTTT; CDR3aa: CASSQAGTVSGNTIYF
d_gene: -; v_gene: TRBV5-4; j_gene: TRBJ2-6; abundance: -; CDR3nt: TGTGCCAGCAGCTTGGTAGGATCTCGCCCCACCAAAGGGGCCAACGTCCTGACTTTC; CDR3aa: CASSLVGSRPTKGANVLTF
d_gene: TRBD1; v_gene: TRBV6-2/TRBV6-3; j_gene: TRBJ1-6; abundance: few; CDR3nt: TGTGCCAGCAGTTACCCAGGTCACTCCGGGACAGGGGATTTGTCGTCACCCCTCCACTTT; CDR3aa: CASSYPGHSGTGDLSSPLHF
d_gene: TRBD2; v_gene: TRBV4-3; j_gene: TRBJ2-7; abundance: many; CDR3nt: TGCGCCAGCAGCCCCCATTTGGGGGGGGAATGGTATGAGCAGTACTTC; CDR3aa: CASSPHLGGEWYEQYF
d_gene: -; v_gene: TRBV7-2; j_gene: TRBJ1-5; abundance: many; CDR3nt: TGTGCCAGCAGCTTACTGGAGTACAATCAGCCCCAGCATTTT; CDR3aa: CASSLLEYNQPQHF
d_gene: TRBD2; v_gene: TRBV27; j_gene: TRBJ2-7; abundance: many; CDR3nt: TGTGCCAGCAGTTCAGGACTAGCGGGAGCTGAGGGGCAGTACTTC; CDR3aa: CASSSGLAGAEGQYF
d_gene: -; v_gene: TRBV6-6; j_gene: TRBJ1-1; abundance: -; CDR3nt: TGTGCCAGCACCATGGGACCCCTATGGGAGAGGAACACTGAAGCTTTCTTT; CDR3aa: CASTMGPLWERNTEAFF
d_gene: TRBD1; v_gene: TRBV29-1; j_gene: TRBJ2-7; abundance: many; CDR3nt: TGCAGCGGCGAGGGACAGGGGGCCGGTGAGCAGTACTTC; CDR3aa: CSGEGQGAGEQYF
d_gene: -; v_gene: TRBV6-5; j_gene: TRBJ1-2; abundance: -; CDR3nt: TGTGCCAGCAGTTATAAGGACGGGGGGCTTGGCTACACCTTC; CDR3aa: CASSYKDGGLGYTF
d_gene: TRBD1; v_gene: TRBV5-1; j_gene: TRBJ1-4; abundance: many; CDR3nt: TGCGCCAGCAGCTTGGTATACAGGGGTTCCAATGAAAAACTGTTTTTT; CDR3aa: CASSLVYRGSNEKLFF
d_gene: -; v_gene: TRBV19; j_gene: TRBJ1-1; abundance: -; CDR3nt: TGTGCCAGTAGTACCCATGCGGGGGCGAACACTGAAGCTTTCTTT; CDR3aa: CASSTHAGANTEAFF
d_gene: -; v_gene: TRBV4-1; j_gene: TRBJ1-5; abundance: many; CDR3nt: TGCGCCAGCAGCCAAGTTATAAGAGCAGATCAGCCCCAGCATTTT; CDR3aa: CASSQVIRADQPQHF
d_gene: -; v_gene: TRBV6-2/TRBV6-3; j_gene: TRBJ1-1; abundance: -; CDR3nt: TGTGCCAGCAGTTATATGGGGGGCGCGGACTCCCCTGAAGCTTTCTTT; CDR3aa: CASSYMGGADSPEAFF